These 23 T cell receptor beta chains originate from one sample sequenced in a study of low-dose radiotherapy and immunotherapy resistance in tumors. The time point here: before trial treatment. Amplification of TCRs used a constant-region primer and V-primer adapter for approximately 19 PCR cycles. TCRdb redid the calling of the reads with MiXCR, one entry per CDR3 protein. The repertoire holds fewer than 60,000 distinct CDR3 sequences, with 12% as singletons. Sample: PBMCs, taken before treatment. These receptors all stem from a female donor with ovarian cancer.

The sample holds many counts of this clonotype. This rearrangement joins TRBV6-6 to TRBJ1-1, with D maybe TRBD1 (5 bases). Per the germline V gene, CDR1 is MNHNY and CDR2 is SVGAGI (reference sequence). The germline V and J ends were trimmed by 6 bases and 1 base, with 9 bases remaining between them. The CDR3 has 13 residues. CDR3 DNA sequence: TGTGCCAGCAGCACCGACAGGAACACTGAAGCTTTCTTT. Residues: CASSTDRNTEAFF.

This clonotype was seen many times. This rearrangement joins TRBV20-1 to TRBJ1-2; 7 nucleotides match TRBD1. This CDR3 contains 14 residues. Germline trimming cut 3 bases from V and 3 bases from J; bases unmatched to any gene: 7. The germline CDR1 and CDR2 sequences are DFQATT and SNEGSKA (reference sequence). The CDR3 loop reads CSARSTTGDYGYTF. CDR3 nucleotide sequence: TGCAGTGCTAGGTCAACCACAGGGGACTATGGCTACACCTTC.

The chain has TRBV25-1 and TRBJ1-4; 9 positions agree with TRBD1. CDR3 length: 15 amino acids. V lost 2 bases and J lost 7; bases outside the gene matches: 5. Per the germline V gene, CDR1 is MGHDK and CDR2 is SYGVNS. In DNA form, the CDR3 reads TGTGCCAGCAGTGAACCGGGGACAGGGTTTGAAAAACTGTTTTTT. Amino acid sequence: CASSEPGTGFEKLFF.

This clonotype was picked up many times. The CDR3 loop reads CATRPGLAGGREQFF. The DNA of the CDR3 is TGTGCCACGAGACCGGGACTAGCGGGGGGCCGAGAGCAGTTCTTC. This sequence joins TRBV7-2 and TRBJ2-1, with 15 nucleotides matching TRBD2. V was clipped by 10 bases and J by 10 bases; unmatched bases: 11. Per the germline V gene, CDR1 is SGHTA and CDR2 is FQGNSA. The CDR3 spans 15 residues.

This clonotype has a count of ten or more. This chain links TRBV18 with TRBJ2-3; 9 nucleotides align to TRBD1. This CDR3 has 16 residues. J lost 7 bases, V lost 5 bases, and 13 bases had no gene match. CDR1 is KGHSH, CDR2 LQKENI, per germline. CDR3 region: CASSDAWGQGQNTQYF. The CDR3 DNA follows: TGTGCCAGCTCAGACGCCTGGGGACAGGGTCAAAATACGCAGTATTTT.

CDR3 loop: CASSQSWREGRETQYF. In DNA, the CDR3 is TGCGCCAGCAGTCAATCGTGGCGGGAGGGCCGGGAGACCCAGTACTTC. The chain employs TRBV23-1 and TRBJ2-5; the match to TRBD2 covers 9 bases. TRBV23-1 qualifies as an ORF whose function is uncertain. V lost 0 bases and J lost 5; bases outside the gene matches: 7. The CDR3 sequence is 16 residues long.

This clonotype was counted many times. The gene calls are TRBV15 and TRBJ2-7; D could derive from TRBD1 or TRBD2 (6 bases each). The CDR3 consists of 15 residues. The V and J ends lost 0 bases and 3 bases respectively, with 12 bases between them. Germline V lookup: CDR1 LNHNV, CDR2 YYDKDF (reference sequence). This chain's CDR3 is CATSRDFGGHYEQYF. The CDR3 region has the DNA TGTGCCACCAGCAGAGATTTCGGGGGCCACTACGAGCAGTACTTC.

This clonotype was counted at least ten times. The gene calls are TRBV10-3 and TRBJ1-2; tentative D call: TRBD1 (5 bases). The V gene's germline CDR1 is ENHRY and CDR2 SYGVKD. The CDR3 contains 15 residues. With 0 bases removed from V and 5 bases from J, the gap between germline ends came to 13 bases. The CDR3 loop reads CAISESRQGVYGYTF. For the CDR3, the DNA is TGTGCCATCAGTGAGTCGAGGCAGGGAGTTTATGGCTACACCTTC.

A remark on this clonotype: Being one base from a much bigger clone, this may be a read error. This chain links TRBV28 with TRBJ2-7; 9 positions agree with TRBD1. Germline loops: CDR1 MDHEN, CDR2 SYDVKM. The CDR3 totals 14 residues. CDR3 DNA: TGTGCCAGCAGTAGAGGACAGGGGCCCTACGAGCGGTACTTC. Protein: CASSRGQGPYERYF.

This clonotype was seen ten or more times. CDR3 in DNA: TGCGCCAGCAGCTCCCAGGGTGGGGGTACTTACGAGCAGTACTTC. Amino acid sequence: CASSSQGGGTYEQYF. The chain employs TRBV5-1 and TRBJ2-7; perhaps D is TRBD1 or TRBD2 (5 bases each). Germline CDR1 reads SGHRS; CDR2 reads YFSETQ. V was trimmed by 3 bases and J by 4 bases, leaving 17 bases between them. The CDR3 totals 15 residues. The whole variable domain, remainder taken from reference TRBV5-1 and TRBJ2-7, is KAGVTQTPRYLIKTRGQQVTLSCSPISGHRSVSWYQQTPGQGLQFLFEYFSETQRNKGNFPGRFSGRQFSNSRSEMNVSTLELGDSALYLCASSSQGGGTYEQYFGPGTRLTVT.

At least ten counts were recorded for this clonotype. The chain combines TRBV27 with TRBJ2-7; D remains unclear. Germline values: CDR1 MNHEY, CDR2 SMNVEV (reference sequence). This CDR3 is 13 amino acids long. V lost 8 bases and J 1 base, leaving 12 bases between the germline ends. The CDR3 is CASGYKESYEQYF. The CDR3 bases are TGTGCCAGCGGTTATAAGGAGTCCTACGAGCAGTACTTC.

J is TRBJ2-4 and V is TRBV30, with a weak D call TRBD2 (6 bases). The V and J ends lost 3 bases and 0 bases respectively, with 21 bases between them. Germline CDR1 GTSNPN, CDR2 SVGIG (reference sequence). The CDR3 runs to 18 residues. The CDR3 region is CAWSPGRSIGLAKNIQYF. The CDR3, as DNA: TGTGCCTGGAGCCCCGGGAGATCCATAGGGCTAGCCAAAAACATTCAGTACTTC.

The table lists this clonotype with many counts. The chain is built from TRBV20-1 and TRBJ1-1, with D maybe TRBD1 (5 bases). The V gene's germline CDR1 is DFQATT and CDR2 SNEGSKA (reference sequence). The CDR3 length is 11 residues. Trimming pared 0 bases from V and 12 bases from J, leaving 11 bases between. The CDR3 reads CSAREGRESFF. CDR3 nucleotides: TGCAGTGCTAGAGAGGGACGGGAGTCTTTCTTT.

This clonotype showed up many times. The chain recombines TRBV6-2 or TRBV6-3 with TRBJ2-7; 9 bases are shared with TRBD1. This CDR3 region has 15 residues. The V and J ends lost 5 bases and 4 bases, in that order; junction bases with no gene match: 9. CDR1 and CDR2 from the germline V gene are MNHEY and SVGEGT. In nucleotides, the CDR3 is TGTGCCAGCAGTAAAACCGGGACAGGGCTATACGAGCAGTACTTC. Its protein product is CASSKTGTGLYEQYF.

This clonotype occurred a few times. This chain connects TRBV10-3 to TRBJ2-1; D is tentatively TRBD1 or TRBD2 (5 bases each). The CDR3 consists of 14 residues. With 7 bases removed from V and 7 bases from J, the gap between germline ends came to 17 bases. Germline V lookup: CDR1 ENHRY, CDR2 SYGVKD. The DNA for the CDR3 is TGTGCCATCAATCAGGGACGGGGCGATAATGAGCAGTTCTTC. Translation: CAINQGRGDNEQFF.

This clonotype was seen at least ten times. The chain links TRBV7-9 to TRBJ2-3; 7 bases are shared with TRBD2. The CDR3 totals 19 residues. Trimming cost V 5 bases and J 2 bases; bases outside gene matches: 19. CDR1 is SEHNR, CDR2 FQNEAQ, per germline (reference sequence). CDR3: CASSTTYRTSGEATDTQYF. The CDR3 coding sequence is TGTGCCAGCAGCACTACGTATAGGACAAGCGGGGAAGCCACAGATACGCAGTATTTT.

In the case of this clonotype: A far larger clone is one base from this, pointing to a likely read error. The chain has TRBV7-2 and TRBJ2-5; D gene uncertain. The CDR3 covers 13 residues. V was cut by 2 bases and J by 5 bases, with 9 bases left in between. Germline CDR1 reads SGHTA; CDR2 reads FQGNSA. The CDR3 DNA follows: TGTACCAGCAGCTTAACCCCGTCGGAGACCCAGTACTTC. Amino acids: CTSSLTPSETQYF.

This clonotype was recorded many times. The gene calls are TRBV5-1 and TRBJ1-1; 9 bases match TRBD1. The germline gives CDR1 SGHRS, CDR2 YFSETQ. The junction had 13 bases not matched to a gene; V was cut back by 6 bases and J by 1 base. CDR3 length: 17 amino acids. The CDR3 reads CASTDGTGIRRNTEAFF. Here the CDR3 DNA reads TGCGCCAGCACCGACGGGACAGGGATTCGTAGGAACACTGAAGCTTTCTTT.

The table lists this clonotype with many counts. The chain uses TRBV30 and TRBJ1-2; D is perhaps TRBD1 (6 bases). The CDR3 totals 12 residues. CDR1 is GTSNPN and CDR2 is SVGIG in the germline V gene (reference sequence). V was trimmed by 1 base and J by 5 bases, leaving 8 bases between them. The CDR3 nucleotides are TGTGCCTGGAGTGACAGGGCTTATGGCTACACCTTC. This sequence encodes CAWSDRAYGYTF.

V usage is TRBV30 and J usage is TRBJ2-6; D is uncertain. The V end was cut by 3 bases, the J end by 0 bases, with 9 bases between. This CDR3 region has 15 residues. Per germline, CDR1 GTSNPN and CDR2 SVGIG (reference sequence). CDR3 in amino acids: CAWRAPGSGANVLTF. The CDR3 DNA sequence: TGTGCCTGGAGGGCCCCGGGCTCTGGGGCCAACGTCCTGACTTTC.

This clonotype was seen many times. V is TRBV28 and J is TRBJ2-6, with TRBD1 matching 9 bases. This CDR3 contains 19 residues. J gave up 2 bases and V 6 bases, and 14 bases lay outside the gene matches. Germline assignment: CDR1 MDHEN and CDR2 SYDVKM. The CDR3 here is CASRKSQGASPTGANVLTF. The CDR3 region has the DNA TGTGCCAGCAGAAAATCACAGGGGGCGTCCCCCACTGGGGCCAACGTCCTGACTTTC. Drawing the rest from reference TRBV28 and TRBJ2-6, the complete variable domain is DVKVTQSSRYLVKRTGEKVFLECVQDMDHENMFWYRQDPGLGLRLIYFSYDVKMKEKGDIPEGYSVSREKKERFSLILESASTNQTSMYLCASRKSQGASPTGANVLTFGAGSRLTVL.

The sample holds many counts of this clonotype. This rearrangement joins TRBV5-4 to TRBJ2-5; 14 nucleotides line up with TRBD2. The V and J ends lost 4 bases and 1 base, in that order; junction bases with no gene match: 3. The CDR3 covers 16 residues. Per germline, CDR1 SGHNT and CDR2 YYREEE (reference sequence). CDR3 region: CASSAGTSGGQETQYF. The CDR3 DNA is TGTGCCAGCAGCGCCGGGACTAGCGGGGGCCAAGAGACCCAGTACTTC.

This clonotype was picked up many times. The V gene is TRBV29-1, the J gene TRBJ1-1; maybe TRBD1 (6 bases). The CDR3 is 15 residues long. The V end was cut by 6 bases, the J end by 0 bases, with 17 bases between. CDR1 and CDR2 (germline): SQVTM, ANQGSEA. For the CDR3, the DNA is TGCAGCGTCGGGGGCACGAGGGGGTTGAACACTGAAGCTTTCTTT. Protein sequence: CSVGGTRGLNTEAFF.